This T cell receptor (beta chain) comes out of a study of Graves' ophthalmopathy and Graves' hyperthyroidism. Amplification of TCR beta CDR3 regions used RNA transcripts. Investigators did first-round RT-PCR with HTBI primers, then second-round multiplex PCR. TCRdb ran MiXCR on the multiplex PCR reads and lists one entry per CDR3 protein. Here the sample spans about 480,000 distinct CDR3 sequences, approximately 15% being singletons. CDR3 length equals 14 residues. Losses at the gene ends were 3 bases for V and 8 bases for J; bases not matched to a gene: 8. Germline V gene sequence: CDR1 SGHAT, CDR2 FQNNGV.

The chain carries TRBV11-2 and TRBJ1-2, with 8 bases lining up with TRBD1. Sequencing used blood. This TCR came from a woman under 40 with Graves' ophthalmopathy. The CDR3 coding sequence is TGTGCCAGCAGCTTGGACAGGGATAATAGAGGCTACACCTTC. This encodes CASSLDRDNRGYTF.